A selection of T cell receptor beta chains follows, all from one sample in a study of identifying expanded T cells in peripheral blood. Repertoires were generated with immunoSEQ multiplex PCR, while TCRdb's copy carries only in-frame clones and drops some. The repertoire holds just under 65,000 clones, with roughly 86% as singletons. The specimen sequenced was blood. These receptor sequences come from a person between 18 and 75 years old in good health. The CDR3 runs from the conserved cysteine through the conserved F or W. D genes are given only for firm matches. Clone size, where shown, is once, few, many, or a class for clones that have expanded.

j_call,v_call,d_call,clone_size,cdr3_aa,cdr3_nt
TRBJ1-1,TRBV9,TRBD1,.,CASSPWTGLNTEAFF,TGTGCCAGCAGCCCTTGGACAGGGCTGAACACTGAAGCTTTCTTT
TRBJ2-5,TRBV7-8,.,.,CASSLRRIQETQYF,TGTGCCAGCAGCTTAAGGAGGATACAAGAGACCCAGTACTTC
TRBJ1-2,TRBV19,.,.,CASSINAGANYGYTF,TGTGCCAGTAGTATAAACGCGGGCGCAAACTATGGCTACACCTTC
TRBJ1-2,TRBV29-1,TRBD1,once,CSVQWTGGIYGYTF,TGCAGCGTGCAGTGGACAGGGGGCATCTATGGCTACACCTTC
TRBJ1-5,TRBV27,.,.,CASSLSAISNQPQHF,TGTGCCAGCAGTTTATCGGCGATAAGCAATCAGCCCCAGCATTTT
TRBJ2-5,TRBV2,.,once,CASTEGQETQYF,TGTGCCAGCACTGAAGGGCAGGAGACCCAGTACTTC
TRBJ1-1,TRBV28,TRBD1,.,CASSDLGGGLAEAFF,TGTGCCAGCAGCGATTTAGGGGGCGGGTTAGCTGAAGCTTTCTTT
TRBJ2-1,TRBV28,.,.,CASSLDQTKQFF,TGTGCCAGCAGCCTGGACCAAACAAAGCAGTTCTTC
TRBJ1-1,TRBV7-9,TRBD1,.,CASSWPGTGGSGTEAFF,TGTGCCAGCAGCTGGCCGGGGACAGGGGGCAGCGGCACTGAAGCTTTCTTT
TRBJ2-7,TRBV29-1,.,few,CSAAEGSEQYF,TGCAGCGCCGCGGAGGGTTCCGAGCAGTACTTC
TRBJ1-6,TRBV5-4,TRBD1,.,CASSLPGTGRNSPLHF,TGTGCCAGCAGCTTGCCTGGGACAGGGCGTAATTCACCCCTCCACTTT
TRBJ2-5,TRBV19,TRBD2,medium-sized,CASSGLAGGTGKTQYF,TGTGCCAGTAGTGGACTAGCGGGGGGGACAGGGAAGACCCAGTACTTC
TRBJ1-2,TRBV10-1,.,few,CASSAGSYGYTF,TGCGCCAGCAGTGCGGGTAGCTATGGCTACACCTTC